The 17 T cell receptor beta chains given below trace back to one sample, sequenced in a study of blood T cells in healthy people across ages. A sample-barcoded 5' primer and a J-beta primer mix were used in a second PCR of roughly 7 to 12 cycles. TCRdb processed the 5' RACE reads anew with MiXCR; each CDR3 protein has one entry. The sample includes about 1 million distinct CDR3 sequences, around 45% of them seen just once. Material: blood. These receptors were collected from a woman between 55 and 75 years old in good health.

The rearrangement uses TRBV9 and TRBJ2-1; D call uncertain. The CDR3 length is 15 residues. Trimming stripped 2 bases from V and 0 bases from J, with 9 bases between. Germline V CDR1 and CDR2: SGDLS, YYNGEE. CDR3 protein: CASSVLSVSYNEQFF. The CDR3 DNA is TGTGCCAGCAGCGTTTTAAGCGTCTCCTACAATGAGCAGTTCTTC.

The chain is built from TRBV2 and TRBJ2-2, with D possibly being TRBD2 (5 bases). V shed 6 bases and J shed 5 bases, with 19 bases lying between them. This CDR3 is built from 16 residues. Germline V CDR1 and CDR2: SNHLY, FYNNEI. The CDR3 sequence: CASRGPGKGETGELFF. The CDR3, as DNA: TGTGCCAGCAGGGGTCCGGGGAAGGGCGAGACCGGGGAGCTGTTTTTT.

The CDR3 coding sequence is TGCAGTGCTAGTAATGCCTGGGCTAGCGGGAGCTACAATGAGCAGTTCTTC. It specifies CSASNAWASGSYNEQFF. The chain carries TRBV20-1 and TRBJ2-1, with 10 positions matching TRBD2. The CDR3 has 17 amino acids. From germline, CDR1 is DFQATT and CDR2 SNEGSKA (reference sequence). V shed 3 bases, J shed 3 bases, and the junction held 11 bases outside the gene matches.

The V call is TRBV5-1, the J call TRBJ2-1; 7 bases are shared with TRBD2. CDR1 and CDR2 (germline): SGHRS, YFSETQ. V lost 0 bases and J lost 3; bases outside the gene matches: 6. The CDR3 has 16 residues. CDR3 amino acids: CASSLGRGGGYNEQFF. CDR3 DNA sequence: TGCGCCAGCAGCTTGGGGCGGGGCGGGGGCTACAATGAGCAGTTCTTC. Drawing the rest from reference TRBV5-1 and TRBJ2-1, the complete variable domain is KAGVTQTPRYLIKTRGQQVTLSCSPISGHRSVSWYQQTPGQGLQFLFEYFSETQRNKGNFPGRFSGRQFSNSRSEMNVSTLELGDSALYLCASSLGRGGGYNEQFFGPGTRLTVL.

The sample holds a few counts of this clonotype. The V call is TRBV10-3, the J call TRBJ2-5; a possible D gene is TRBD1 (6 bases). The germline CDR1 and CDR2 sequences are ENHRY and SYGVKD. Trimming took 3 bases from V and 5 from J, leaving 13 bases between them. The CDR3 length is 14 residues. The CDR3 region is CAISEGRQVETQYF. CDR3 nucleotide sequence: TGTGCCATCAGTGAAGGTCGACAGGTGGAGACCCAGTACTTC.

CDR3 DNA sequence: TGTGCCAGCAGCCATCGCGGACCCCGCCAAGAGACCCAGTACTTC. Protein: CASSHRGPRQETQYF. This sequence joins TRBV3-1 and TRBJ2-5; D uncertain. Germline lookup yields CDR1 LGHDT and CDR2 YNNKEL (reference sequence). The germline V and J ends were trimmed by 3 bases and 1 base, with 12 bases remaining between them. The CDR3 runs 15 residues.

This clonotype occurred a few times. This chain links TRBV4-1 with TRBJ2-3; possibly TRBD2 for D (6 bases). This CDR3 spans 17 amino acids. Trimming cost V 4 bases and J 0 bases, with 17 bases left between them. Germline lookup yields CDR1 MGHRA and CDR2 YSYEKL. CDR3 amino acids: CASSLLLGGMSTDTQYF. The CDR3 nucleotides are TGCGCCAGCAGCCTCCTTTTGGGCGGGATGAGCACAGATACGCAGTATTTT.

The chain has TRBV10-2 and TRBJ2-3; D gene ambiguous. Germline V lookup: CDR1 WSHSY, CDR2 SAAADI. Trimming shortened V by 7 bases and J by 2 bases, and 4 bases separated the two germline ends. The length of the CDR3 is 11 residues. The DNA for the CDR3 is TGCGCCAGCAAACACACAGATACGCAGTATTTT. This codes for CASKHTDTQYF.

The chain recombines TRBV10-1 with TRBJ1-2; no firm D call. The CDR3 is 16 amino acids. Germline assignment: CDR1 WNHNN and CDR2 SYGVQD (reference sequence). Trimming removed 4 bases at V and 8 bases at J, with 23 bases between. The CDR3, as DNA: TGCGCCAGCAGTGTTGGCGGACCAACTAACCCCTTCGGCTACACCTTC. It encodes CASSVGGPTNPFGYTF.

This clonotype was detected a few times. The chain recombines TRBV9 with TRBJ2-1; no definite D call. CDR3 length: 11 residues. The V end was cut by 2 bases, the J end by 10 bases, with 7 bases between. Germline lookup yields CDR1 SGDLS and CDR2 YYNGEE. The CDR3 region is CASSVNGEQFF. CDR3 in DNA: TGTGCCAGCAGCGTTAACGGAGAGCAGTTCTTC. The full variable domain, rest sourced from reference TRBV9 and TRBJ2-1, is DSGVTQTPKHLITATGQRVTLRCSPRSGDLSVYWYQQSLDQGLQFLIQYYNGEERAKGNILERFSAQQFPDLHSELNLSSLELGDSALYFCASSVNGEQFFGPGTRLTVL.

The rearrangement links TRBV7-6 to TRBJ2-5; 10 nucleotides match TRBD2. In germline, CDR1 is SGHVS, CDR2 FNYEAQ. CDR3 length: 18 amino acids. V gave up 5 bases and J gave up 11 bases; unmatched junction bases: 23. The CDR3 DNA reads TGTGCCAGCAGCCCGAGAGGTCGGGCTAGCGGGAGACAGGTCAAGCAGTACTTC. This encodes CASSPRGRASGRQVKQYF.

This clonotype was counted only a few times. V and J are TRBV28 and TRBJ2-4; the match to TRBD2 covers 12 bases. Germline V lookup: CDR1 MDHEN, CDR2 SYDVKM. This CDR3 region has 15 residues. Trimming took 2 bases from V and 13 from J; bases not matched to a gene: 9. The CDR3 protein is CASSLGTSGQEEQYF. In DNA form, the CDR3 reads TGTGCCAGCAGTTTAGGGACTAGCGGGCAGGAAGAGCAGTACTTC.

The sample holds a few counts of this clonotype. This chain connects TRBV20-1 to TRBJ2-7; D uncertain. V was shortened by 0 bases and J by 6 bases, with 9 bases between the two germline ends. Per germline, CDR1 DFQATT and CDR2 SNEGSKA (reference sequence). This CDR3 comprises 12 residues. Written as DNA, the CDR3 is TGCAGTGCTAGAGAGGGTTTTCTCGAGCAGTACTTC. Translated, it gives CSAREGFLEQYF.

This clonotype was seen a single time. J is TRBJ2-7 and V is TRBV28; D is possibly TRBD1 (5 bases). The CDR3 is made up of 15 amino acids. Germline loops: CDR1 MDHEN, CDR2 SYDVKM. Trimming shortened V by 5 bases and J by 0 bases, and 14 bases separated the two germline ends. The CDR3 is CASSARTPSSYEQYF. The DNA for the CDR3 is TGTGCCAGCAGTGCTCGGACACCCAGCTCCTACGAGCAGTACTTC.

The chain recombines TRBV2 with TRBJ2-1; 16 positions agree with TRBD2. Germline assignment: CDR1 SNHLY and CDR2 FYNNEI. J was trimmed by 4 bases and V by 6 bases; bases with no gene match: 12. The length of the CDR3 is 19 residues. The CDR3 DNA reads TGTGCCAGCAGAACGGGACTAGCGGGAGGGGGTATTTTGTACAATGAGCAGTTCTTC. This translates into CASRTGLAGGGILYNEQFF.

The chain is built from TRBV2 and TRBJ2-5; the D is unclear. The J call may be incorrect, as the DNA end agrees better with TRBJ2-7. This CDR3 is 10 amino acids long. The germline CDR1 and CDR2 sequences are SNHLY and FYNNEI. The CDR3 region is CASRIYEQYF. DNA of the CDR3: TGTGCCAGCAGGATCTACGAGCAGTACTTC.

DNA of the CDR3: TGCGCCAGCAGCACGACTCCCTCTAGGGAGCAGTTCTTC. Residues: CASSTTPSREQFF. The V gene is TRBV5-1, the J gene TRBJ2-1; D call uncertain. The CDR3 is 13 amino acids. Germline CDR1 is SGHRS and CDR2 is YFSETQ. V was shortened by 4 bases and J by 10 bases, with 15 bases between the two germline ends.